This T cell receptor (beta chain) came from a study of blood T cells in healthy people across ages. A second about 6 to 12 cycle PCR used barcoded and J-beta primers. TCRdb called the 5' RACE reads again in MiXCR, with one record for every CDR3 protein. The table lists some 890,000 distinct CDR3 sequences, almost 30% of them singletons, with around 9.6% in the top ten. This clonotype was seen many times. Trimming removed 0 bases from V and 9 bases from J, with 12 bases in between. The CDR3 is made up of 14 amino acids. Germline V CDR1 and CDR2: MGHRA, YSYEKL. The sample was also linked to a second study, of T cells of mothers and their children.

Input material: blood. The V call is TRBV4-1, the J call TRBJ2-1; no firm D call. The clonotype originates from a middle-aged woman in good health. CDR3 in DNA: TGCGCCAGCAGCCAAGAAAATCGGCTGGGTGAGCAGTTCTTC. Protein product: CASSQENRLGEQFF.